This T cell receptor (beta chain) was documented in a study of blood T cell repertoires in COVID-19. Study-level information: Sites in the United States, Italy and Spain provided acute and convalescent COVID-19 samples. Sources were T cells, B-cell-depleted T cells, or PBMCs; the material itself was cDNA or gDNA.

V was clipped by 5 bases and J by 2 bases, with 14 bases between them. The CDR3 length is 15 residues. Germline assignment: CDR1 SGHVS and CDR2 FNYEAQ. Seattle participants joined during active infection and were tracked over time. This clone was found once. The authors' processing: Reference gene primer amplification gave nucleated cell count estimates. Profiling relied on immunoSEQ multiplex PCR, and the TCRdb table lists in-frame clones only, not all of them. V, J and clone size were drawn from that table, and D and trimming were deduced from the DNA. This table holds more than 300,000 clones, about 90% found once.

The source is a woman aged 25-40 years with COVID-19, enrolled during active disease. The gene calls are TRBV7-6 and TRBJ2-3; maybe TRBD2 (6 bases). The sequenced material came from peripheral blood. In nucleotides, the CDR3 is TGTGCCAGCAGCACCGGGACTGGATTCACAGATACGCAGTATTTT. As protein: CASSTGTGFTDTQYF.